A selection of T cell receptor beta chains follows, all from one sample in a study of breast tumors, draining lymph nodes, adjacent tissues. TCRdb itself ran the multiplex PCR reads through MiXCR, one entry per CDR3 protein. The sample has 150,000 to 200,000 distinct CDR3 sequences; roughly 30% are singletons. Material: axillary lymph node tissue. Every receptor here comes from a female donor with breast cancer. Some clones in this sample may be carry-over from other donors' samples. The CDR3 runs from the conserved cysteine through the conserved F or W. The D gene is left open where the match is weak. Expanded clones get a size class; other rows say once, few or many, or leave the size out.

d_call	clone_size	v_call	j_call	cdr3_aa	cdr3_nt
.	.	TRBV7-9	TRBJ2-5	CASSLGGQGTQCF	TGTGCCAGCAGCCTCGGGGGTCAAGGGACCCAGTGCTTC
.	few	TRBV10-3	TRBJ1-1	CAISEGQSEAFF	TGTGCCATCAGTGAGGGACAGAGTGAAGCTTTCTTT
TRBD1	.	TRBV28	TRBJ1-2	CASRPPGQGYYGYTF	TGTGCCAGCAGACCTCCGGGACAGGGGTACTATGGCTACACCTTC
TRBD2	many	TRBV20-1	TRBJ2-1	CSAKGLAGRYEQFF	TGCAGTGCTAAGGGACTAGCGGGACGGTATGAGCAGTTCTTC
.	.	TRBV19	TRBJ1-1	CASSIDPTEAFF	TGTGCCAGTAGTATAGATCCCACTGAAGCTTTCTTT
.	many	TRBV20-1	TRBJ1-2	CSSITGTSGYTF	TGCAGCTCTATTACCGGGACTAGTGGCTACACCTTC
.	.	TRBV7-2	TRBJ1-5	CASNLQRGQPQHF	TGTGCCAGCAACTTGCAGCGGGGACAGCCCCAGCATTTT
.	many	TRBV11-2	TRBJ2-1	CASSLDRPQRQFF	TGTGCCAGCAGCTTAGATCGACCCCAACGGCAGTTCTTC
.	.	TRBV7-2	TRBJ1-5	CASSRDQHF	TGTGCCAGCAGTCGGGACCAACATTTT
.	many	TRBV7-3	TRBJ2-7	CASSLSRRGKNEQYF	TGTGCCAGCAGCTTAAGCCGTAGGGGGAAGAACGAGCAGTACTTC
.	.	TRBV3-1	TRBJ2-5	CASSQKGGGLSETQYF	TGTGCCAGCAGTCAAAAGGGGGGGGGCCTTTCGGAGACCCAGTACTTC
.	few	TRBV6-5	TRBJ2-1	CASSYSARANYNEQFF	TGTGCCAGCAGTTACTCGGCTAGAGCAAACTACAATGAGCAGTTCTTC
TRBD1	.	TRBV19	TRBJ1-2	CASSEPTGLYGYTF	TGTGCCAGTAGTGAGCCGACAGGGCTCTATGGCTACACCTTC
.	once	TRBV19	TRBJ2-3	CASSPDSLGGDEQYTDTQYF	TGTGCCAGTAGCCCGGACAGCCTGGGAGGGGATGAGCAGTACACAGATACGCAGTATTTT
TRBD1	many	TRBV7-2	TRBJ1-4	CASTLGTGVEKLFF	TGTGCCAGCACCTTGGGGACAGGGGTTGAAAAACTGTTTTTT
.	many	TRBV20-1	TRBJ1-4	CSASLSGGGEKLFF	TGCAGTGCTAGTCTTTCGGGGGGGGGTGAAAAACTGTTTTTT
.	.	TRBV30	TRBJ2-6	CAWSVTFDRANVLTF	TGTGCCTGGAGTGTAACCTTCGACAGGGCCAACGTCCTGACTTTC
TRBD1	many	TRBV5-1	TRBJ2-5	CASSRQGPGQGGETQYF	TGCGCCAGCAGTCGACAAGGGCCGGGACAGGGTGGAGAGACCCAGTACTTC
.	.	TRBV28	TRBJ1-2	CASSSYYLTGYTF	TGTGCCAGCAGTTCCTATTACTTAACGGGCTACACCTTC
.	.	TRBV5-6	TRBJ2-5	CASSFHIPETQYF	TGTGCCAGCAGCTTTCACATTCCAGAGACCCAGTACTTC
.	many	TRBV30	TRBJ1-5	CAWSHSGNQPQHF	TGTGCCTGGAGTCACAGCGGCAATCAGCCCCAGCATTTT
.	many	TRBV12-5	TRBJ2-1	CASGLGAGGSYNEQFF	TGTGCTAGTGGTTTGGGGGCAGGTGGCTCCTACAATGAGCAGTTCTTC
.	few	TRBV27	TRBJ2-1	CASSPGGYSYNEQFF	TGTGCCAGCAGTCCGGGGGGCTACTCCTACAATGAGCAGTTCTTC
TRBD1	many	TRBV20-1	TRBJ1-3	CSARVGGTGQGNTIYF	TGCAGTGCTAGAGTCGGAGGGACAGGGCAGGGAAACACCATATATTTT
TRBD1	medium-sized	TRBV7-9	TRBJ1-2	CASSPDRESGYTF	TGTGCCAGCAGCCCGGACAGGGAGAGTGGCTACACCTTC
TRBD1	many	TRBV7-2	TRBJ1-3	CASRSTGGNTIYF	TGTGCCAGCAGGTCAACAGGGGGTAACACCATATATTTT
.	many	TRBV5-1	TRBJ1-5	CASSLVPSGNQPQHF	TGCGCCAGCAGCTTGGTCCCGTCCGGCAATCAGCCCCAGCATTTT
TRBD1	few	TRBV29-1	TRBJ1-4	CSVEQGTGGTNEKLFF	TGCAGCGTTGAGCAGGGGACAGGGGGTACTAATGAAAAACTGTTTTTT
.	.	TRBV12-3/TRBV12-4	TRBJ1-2	CASSFSFSGISSGNTF	TGTGCCAGCAGTTTTTCATTCTCAGGGATCAGCTCTGGAAACACCTTC
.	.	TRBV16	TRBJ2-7	CASSQSGPGSYEQYF	TGTGCCAGCAGCCAATCGGGACCGGGTTCCTACGAGCAGTACTTC
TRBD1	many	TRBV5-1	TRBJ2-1	CASTPGTGKLEQFF	TGCGCCAGCACGCCCGGGACAGGGAAACTTGAGCAGTTCTTC
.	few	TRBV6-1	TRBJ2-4	CASSEIANSAKNIQYF	TGTGCCAGCAGTGAAATCGCTAACTCGGCCAAAAACATTCAGTACTTC
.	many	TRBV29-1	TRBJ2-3	CSVELGGSGTDTQYF	TGCAGCGTTGAATTAGGAGGGAGTGGTACAGATACGCAGTATTTT
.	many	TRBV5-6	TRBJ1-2	CASSLQQGVITGYTF	TGTGCCAGCAGCCTCCAGCAAGGGGTCATAACGGGCTACACCTTC
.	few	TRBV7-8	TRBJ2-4	CARPPVRYRERFNIQYF	TGTGCCAGGCCTCCTGTTCGTTACCGGGAGAGGTTTAACATTCAGTACTTC
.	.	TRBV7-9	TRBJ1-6	CASSPRGRGVDNPPLHF	TGTGCCAGCAGCCCTCGGGGGAGGGGAGTGGATAATCCACCCCTCCACTTT
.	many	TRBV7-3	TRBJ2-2	CASSPKNTGELFF	TGTGCCAGCAGCCCCAAGAACACCGGGGAGCTGTTTTTT
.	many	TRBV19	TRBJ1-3	CASGDIGNTIYF	TGTGCCAGTGGGGACATTGGAAACACCATATATTTT
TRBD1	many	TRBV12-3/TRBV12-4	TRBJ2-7	CASSLARGRGSYEQYF	TGTGCCAGCAGTTTAGCGAGGGGCAGGGGGTCCTACGAGCAGTACTTC
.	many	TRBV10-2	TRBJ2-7	CASRGGIEQYF	TGCGCCAGCAGGGGGGGAATCGAGCAGTACTTC
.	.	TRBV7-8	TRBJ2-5	CASSRAGRGWQPQYF	TGTGCCAGCAGCAGGGCGGGACGGGGCTGGCAGCCCCAGTACTTC
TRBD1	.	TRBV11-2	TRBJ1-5	CASSMGQNQPQHF	TGTGCCAGCAGCATGGGACAGAATCAGCCCCAGCATTTT
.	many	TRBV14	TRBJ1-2	CASSQGGRGYTF	TGTGCCAGCAGCCAAGGGGGGCGAGGCTACACCTTC
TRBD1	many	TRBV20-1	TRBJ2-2	CSAIRGTGTPRDGELFF	TGCAGTGCTATCCGTGGGACAGGGACTCCAAGGGACGGGGAGCTGTTTTTT
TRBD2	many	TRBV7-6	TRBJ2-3	CASSQKRGGLPDTQYF	TGTGCCAGCAGTCAAAAGCGGGGGGGCCTTCCAGATACGCAGTATTTT
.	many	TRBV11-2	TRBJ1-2	CASSPGRGYGYTF	TGTGCCAGCAGCCCAGGTCGTGGCTATGGCTACACCTTC
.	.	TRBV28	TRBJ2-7	CASRQTGTDYKQYF	TGTGCCAGCAGGCAAACCGGGACGGACTACAAGCAGTACTTC
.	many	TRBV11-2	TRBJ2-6	CASSLGRGSGANVLTF	TGTGCCAGCAGCTTAGGGCGAGGTTCTGGGGCCAACGTCCTGACTTTC
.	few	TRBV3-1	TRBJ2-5	CASSSGGLPLQETQYF	TGTGCCAGCAGTTCGGGTGGACTCCCGTTACAAGAGACCCAGTACTTC
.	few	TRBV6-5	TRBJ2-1	CASRPGTSSYNERFF	TGTGCCAGCAGACCCGGGACGAGCTCCTACAATGAGCGGTTCTTC
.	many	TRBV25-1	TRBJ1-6	CASSEYFNSPLHF	TGTGCCAGCAGTGAATATTTTAATTCACCCCTCCACTTT
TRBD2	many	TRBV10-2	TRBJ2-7	CASSESGLIITYEQYF	TGCGCCAGCAGTGAGTCGGGACTAATAATCACCTACGAGCAGTACTTC
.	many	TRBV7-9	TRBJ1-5	CASSPQGRDQPQHF	TGTGCCAGCAGCCCACAGGGCCGGGATCAGCCCCAGCATTTT
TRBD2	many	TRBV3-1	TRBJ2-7	CASSERGYEQYF	TGTGCCAGCAGCGAGCGGGGCTACGAGCAGTACTTC
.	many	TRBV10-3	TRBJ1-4	CATAPGGNEKLFF	TGTGCCACCGCCCCGGGGGGCAATGAAAAACTGTTTTTT
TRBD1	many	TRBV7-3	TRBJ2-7	CASSFSPGTGTYEQYF	TGTGCCAGCAGCTTTTCTCCCGGGACAGGCACCTACGAGCAGTACTTC
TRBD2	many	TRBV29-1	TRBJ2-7	CSVRTSGYSYEQYF	TGCAGCGTTCGGACTAGCGGGTACTCCTACGAGCAGTACTTC
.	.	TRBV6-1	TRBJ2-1	CASQQISYNEQFF	TGTGCCAGCCAGCAGATAAGCTACAATGAGCAGTTCTTC